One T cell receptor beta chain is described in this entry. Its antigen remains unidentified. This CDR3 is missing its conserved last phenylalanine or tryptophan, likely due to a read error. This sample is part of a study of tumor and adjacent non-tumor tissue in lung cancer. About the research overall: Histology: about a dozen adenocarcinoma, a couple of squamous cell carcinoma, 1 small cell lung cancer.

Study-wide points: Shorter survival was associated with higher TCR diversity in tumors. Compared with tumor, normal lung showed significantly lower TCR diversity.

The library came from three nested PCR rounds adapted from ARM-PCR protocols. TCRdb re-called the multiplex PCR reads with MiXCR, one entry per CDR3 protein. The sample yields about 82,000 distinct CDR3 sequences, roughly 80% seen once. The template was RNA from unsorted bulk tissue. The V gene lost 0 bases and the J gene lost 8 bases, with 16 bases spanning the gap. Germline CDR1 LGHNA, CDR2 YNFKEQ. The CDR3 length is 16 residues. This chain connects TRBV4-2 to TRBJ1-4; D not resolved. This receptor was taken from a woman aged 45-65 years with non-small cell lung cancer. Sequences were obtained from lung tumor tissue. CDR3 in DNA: TGTGCCAGCAGCCAAGATACCGGGATAGGGCGCGAAAAACTGTTTTTA. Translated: CASSQDTGIGREKLFL.